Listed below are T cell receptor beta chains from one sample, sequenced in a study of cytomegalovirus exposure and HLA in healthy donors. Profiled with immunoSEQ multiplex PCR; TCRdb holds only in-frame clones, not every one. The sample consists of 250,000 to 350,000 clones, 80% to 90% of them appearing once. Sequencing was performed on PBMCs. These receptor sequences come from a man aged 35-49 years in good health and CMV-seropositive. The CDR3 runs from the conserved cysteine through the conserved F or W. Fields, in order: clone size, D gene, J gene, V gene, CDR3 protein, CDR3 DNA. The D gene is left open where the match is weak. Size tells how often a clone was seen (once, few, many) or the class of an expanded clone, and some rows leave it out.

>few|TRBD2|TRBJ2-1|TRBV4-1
CASSQSTLAGVDNEQFF
TGCGCCAGCAGCCAATCAACCCTAGCGGGAGTGGACAATGAGCAGTTCTTC
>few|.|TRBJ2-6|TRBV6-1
CASSDKGGSGANVLTF
TGTGCCAGCAGTGACAAGGGGGGGTCTGGGGCCAACGTCCTGACTTTC
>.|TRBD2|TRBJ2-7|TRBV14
CASSLLTSGNEQYF
TGTGCCAGCAGCTTATTGACTAGCGGGAACGAGCAGTACTTC
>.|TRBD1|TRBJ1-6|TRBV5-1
CASSLVGQGNSPLHF
TGCGCCAGCAGCTTGGTGGGACAGGGTAATTCACCCCTCCACTTT
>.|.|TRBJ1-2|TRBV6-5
CASSTRRDSYGYTF
TGTGCCAGCAGTACTAGACGGGATAGCTATGGCTACACCTTC
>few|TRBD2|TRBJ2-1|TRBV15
CATSREASGRAFNEQFF
TGTGCCACCAGCAGAGAGGCTAGCGGGAGGGCTTTCAATGAGCAGTTCTTC
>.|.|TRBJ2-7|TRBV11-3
CASSLEQGYEQYF
TGTGCCAGCAGCTTAGAACAGGGCTACGAGCAGTACTTC
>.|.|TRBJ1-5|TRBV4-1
CASSQETAHQPQHF
TGCGCCAGCAGCCAAGAGACAGCCCATCAGCCCCAGCATTTT
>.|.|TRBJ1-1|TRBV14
CASSLWTAEAFF
TGTGCCAGCAGCCTCTGGACAGCCGAAGCTTTCTTT
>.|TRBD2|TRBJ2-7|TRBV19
CASSIEVWGLTYEQYF
TGTGCCAGTAGTATAGAGGTCTGGGGACTAACCTACGAGCAGTACTTC
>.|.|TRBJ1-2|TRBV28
CASSLGAWEGYTF
TGTGCCAGCAGTTTAGGGGCCTGGGAAGGCTACACCTTC
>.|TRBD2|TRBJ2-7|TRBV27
CASSGARGGDYEQYF
TGTGCCAGCAGTGGGGCCCGGGGGGGCGACTACGAGCAGTACTTC
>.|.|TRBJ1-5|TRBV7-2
CASSRAVYQPQHF
TGTGCCAGCAGCCGTGCGGTTTATCAGCCCCAGCATTTT
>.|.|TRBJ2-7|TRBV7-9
CSSSLSPYASSSYEQYF
TGTTCCAGCAGCCTGTCCCCATATGCTTCTAGTTCCTACGAGCAGTACTTC
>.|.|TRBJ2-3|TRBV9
CASSFASTDTQYF
TGTGCCAGCAGCTTCGCGAGCACAGATACGCAGTATTTT
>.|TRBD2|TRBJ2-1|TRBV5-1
CASSLGLAGEQFF
TGCGCCAGCAGCTTGGGACTAGCGGGTGAGCAGTTCTTC
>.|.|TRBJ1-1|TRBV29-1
CRRRRRNTEAFF
TGCAGAAGACGACGGAGGAACACTGAAGCTTTCTTT
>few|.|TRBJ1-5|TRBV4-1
CASSQVGEGPRRPQHF
TGCGCCAGCAGCCAAGTTGGGGAGGGACCCCGACGCCCCCAGCATTTT
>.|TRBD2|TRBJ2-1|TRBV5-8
CASSFGTSTGEQFF
TGTGCCAGCAGCTTTGGGACTAGCACTGGTGAGCAGTTCTTC
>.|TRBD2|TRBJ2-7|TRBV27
CASSSASGSGYEQYF
TGTGCCAGCAGTTCCGCTAGCGGGAGCGGCTACGAGCAGTACTTC
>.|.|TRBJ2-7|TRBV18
CASSPLQGGEQYF
TGTGCCAGCTCACCACTCCAGGGAGGCGAGCAGTACTTC
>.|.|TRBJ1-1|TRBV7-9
CSSSQSGFGTEAFF
TGTTCCAGCAGCCAGTCCGGGTTCGGCACTGAAGCTTTCTTT
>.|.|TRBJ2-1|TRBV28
CASSFQGSEEQFF
TGTGCCAGCAGTTTTCAGGGGTCCGAAGAGCAGTTCTTC
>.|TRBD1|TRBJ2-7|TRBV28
CASYSGTAYEQYF
TGTGCCAGCTACTCCGGGACAGCCTACGAGCAGTACTTC
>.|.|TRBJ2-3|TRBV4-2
CASSQDGEWGTQYF
TGTGCCAGCAGCCAAGATGGGGAGTGGGGTACGCAGTATTTT
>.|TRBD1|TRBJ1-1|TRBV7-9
CSSTRTGQGNTEAFF
TGTTCCAGCACCCGAACAGGACAGGGGAACACTGAAGCTTTCTTT